A selection of T cell receptor beta chains follows, all from one sample in a study of T-cell reconstitution after alpha-beta-depleted transplantation in children. One entry per CDR3 protein results from TCRdb running MiXCR on the PCR reads. The data contain approximately 520,000 distinct CDR3 sequences, approximately 32% of them singletons. The source material was PBMCs from the stem cell graft donor, sampled from the stem cell graft. These receptors were collected from a human donor who donated a stem cell graft to a child with aplastic anemia. Both conserved end residues are part of each CDR3. D genes are given only for firm matches.

TRBJ2-1	TRBV29-1	15	TRBD2	CSVERTSDFYNEQFF
TRBJ2-3	TRBV20-1	17	-	CSARGGRSGSWMDTQYF
TRBJ2-4	TRBV7-2	14	TRBD1	CASSGTGGRNIQYF
TRBJ2-6	TRBV6-2/TRBV6-3	17	TRBD1	CASSQDRDGSGANVLTF
TRBJ2-2	TRBV7-2	14	-	CASSSTRWTGELFF
TRBJ1-6	TRBV7-2	16	-	CASSLGVTAENSPLHF
TRBJ2-1	TRBV7-2	16	-	CASSLEAGVSYNEQFF
TRBJ1-1	TRBV20-1	15	-	CSARDPPDCGTEAFF
TRBJ1-1	TRBV7-9	15	-	CASSPSWGGNTEAFF
TRBJ2-7	TRBV7-2	16	TRBD2	CASSYRLAGASYEQYF
TRBJ2-7	TRBV28	16	TRBD1	CASSDGQGGFGYEQYF
TRBJ2-1	TRBV12-3/TRBV12-4	16	-	CASSELAYNSYNEQFF
TRBJ1-4	TRBV12-3/TRBV12-4	15	TRBD1	CASSQEQGAFEKLFF
TRBJ1-1	TRBV29-1	11	-	CSVERGFEAFF
TRBJ1-2	TRBV10-3	14	TRBD1	CAISESGQGPGYTF
TRBJ1-4	TRBV7-2	15	-	CASSLEQATNEKLFF
TRBJ1-2	TRBV27	14	-	CASSFGQGVYGYTF
TRBJ2-7	TRBV20-1	14	-	CSARPSRSSYEQYF
TRBJ2-7	TRBV30	13	TRBD1	CAWMGQGSYEQYF
TRBJ2-1	TRBV6-2/TRBV6-3	14	-	CASSYSPFTDEQFF
TRBJ2-2	TRBV18	15	-	CASSPLDLNTGELFF
TRBJ1-5	TRBV2	15	-	CASSERGNSNQPQHF
TRBJ1-2	TRBV5-1	14	TRBD1	CASSVTGVNYGYTF
TRBJ1-6	TRBV5-6	16	TRBD1	CASSLDRGGDNSPLHF
TRBJ1-1	TRBV7-6	17	-	CASLVWGDEFMNTEAFF
TRBJ2-2	TRBV5-5	14	-	CASSWGVSTGELFF
TRBJ2-2	TRBV7-2	15	-	CASSLWAANTGELFF
TRBJ2-2	TRBV20-1	16	-	CSARAAGTTNTGELFF
TRBJ2-3	TRBV7-9	14	-	CASSGLGRAVWEYF
TRBJ2-7	TRBV6-2/TRBV6-3	13	-	CASSSQGYNEQYF
TRBJ2-5	TRBV29-1	15	TRBD1	CSVGTGPLRGETQYF
TRBJ1-2	TRBV19	15	-	CASSIAHGVNYGYTF
TRBJ1-6	TRBV18	16	TRBD1	CASSPRVDRGESPLHF
TRBJ1-2	TRBV27	16	TRBD1	CASSSIRGSGKWGYTF
TRBJ1-6	TRBV5-1	16	-	CASSLGASGVNSPLHF
TRBJ1-1	TRBV7-9	15	TRBD1	CASTGQGATNTEAFF
TRBJ2-5	TRBV11-2	13	TRBD1	CASSQGQEKTQYF
TRBJ1-1	TRBV12-3/TRBV12-4	12	-	CASSLRGNRAFF
TRBJ1-4	TRBV27	15	TRBD1	CASSLYRGGDEKLFF
TRBJ2-1	TRBV6-2/TRBV6-3	15	-	CASSFGGVGGNEQFF
TRBJ2-2	TRBV4-2	19	TRBD1	CASSHRGDRVLRNTGELFF
TRBJ2-2	TRBV5-5	16	-	CASSLPGTTNTGELFF
TRBJ2-3	TRBV20-1	15	-	CSARGSYGSTDTQYF
TRBJ1-2	TRBV27	14	-	CASRQRTGAYGYTF
TRBJ2-3	TRBV7-2	17	-	CASSPRDTRKGADTQYF
TRBJ2-3	TRBV7-6	15	-	CASSGDSSSTDTQYF
TRBJ2-1	TRBV4-3	13	TRBD1	CASSQRQGKGQFF
TRBJ2-7	TRBV28	13	-	CASSPGHLYEQYF
TRBJ2-1	TRBV7-2	17	TRBD2	CASSLAGTSGAYNEQFF
TRBJ1-2	TRBV27	14	-	CASSYREGFYGYTF
TRBJ2-7	TRBV20-1	15	TRBD2	CSAREVRGRPYEQYF
TRBJ1-1	TRBV2	13	-	CASSIRWNTEAFF
TRBJ2-1	TRBV30	16	-	CAWRGIHEPPYNEQFF